This TCR beta chain is drawn from a study of shared clonotypes between healthy human individuals. Study-wide results and caveats: Memory subsets generally showed smaller estimated richness than naive subsets did. Clonotype sharing among donors likely depends on sequencing depth. Among several donors, approximately 5% of naive CD4 clonotypes were found in common. Clonotypes shared by all four sorted-subset donors had higher generation probabilities than non-shared clonotypes.

Points on this clone: Its antigen is still unknown.

Trimming left V 4 bases short and J 12 bases short, with 14 bases between. The CDR3 spans 12 residues. Germline V gene lookup returns CDR1 SGDLS and CDR2 YYNGEE. Clones were read by immunoSEQ multiplex PCR, and TCRdb kept only the in-frame ones, dropping some. The sample shows over a million clones, approximately 98% of them seen only once. Specimen: naive CD4+ T cells sorted from blood. Subset here: CD45RA+ positively selected. The chain couples TRBV9 to TRBJ2-1; tentative D call: TRBD2 (5 bases). This clonotype was obtained from a man aged 30 to 45 in good health. CDR3 DNA sequence: TGTGCCAGCAGCAGGACTGGATTCGGGCAGTTCTTC. Protein: CASSRTGFGQFF. The variable domain in full, completed from reference TRBV9 and TRBJ2-1, reads DSGVTQTPKHLITATGQRVTLRCSPRSGDLSVYWYQQSLDQGLQFLIQYYNGEERAKGNILERFSAQQFPDLHSELNLSSLELGDSALYFCASSRTGFGQFFGPGTRLTVL.